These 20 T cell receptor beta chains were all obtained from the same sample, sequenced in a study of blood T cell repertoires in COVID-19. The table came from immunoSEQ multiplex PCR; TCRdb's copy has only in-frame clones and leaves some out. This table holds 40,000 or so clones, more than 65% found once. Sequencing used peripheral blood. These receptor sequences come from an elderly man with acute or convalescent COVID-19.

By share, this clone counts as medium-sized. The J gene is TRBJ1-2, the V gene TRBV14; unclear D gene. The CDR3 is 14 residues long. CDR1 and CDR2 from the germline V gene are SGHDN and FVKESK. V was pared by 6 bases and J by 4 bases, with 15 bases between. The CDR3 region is CASSDDTTTYGYTF. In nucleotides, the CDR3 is TGTGCCAGCAGTGACGACACAACCACCTATGGCTACACCTTC. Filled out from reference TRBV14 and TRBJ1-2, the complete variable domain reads EAGVTQFPSHSVIEKGQTVTLRCDPISGHDNLYWYRRVMGKEIKFLLHFVKESKQDESGMPNNRFLAERTGGTYSTLKVQPAELEDSGVYFCASSDDTTTYGYTFGSGTRLTVV.

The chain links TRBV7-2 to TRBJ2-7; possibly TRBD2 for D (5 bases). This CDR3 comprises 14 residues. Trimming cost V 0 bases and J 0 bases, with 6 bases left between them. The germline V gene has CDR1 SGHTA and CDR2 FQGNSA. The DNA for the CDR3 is TGTGCCAGCAGCTTAGCGCTAGCCTCCTACGAGCAGTACTTC. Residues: CASSLALASYEQYF. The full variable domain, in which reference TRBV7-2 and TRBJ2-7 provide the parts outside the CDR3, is GAGVSQSPSNKVTEKGKDVELRCDPISGHTALYWYRQSLGQGLEFLIYFQGNSAPDKSGLPSDRFSAERTGGSVSTLTIQRTQQEDSAVYLCASSLALASYEQYFGPGTRLTVT.

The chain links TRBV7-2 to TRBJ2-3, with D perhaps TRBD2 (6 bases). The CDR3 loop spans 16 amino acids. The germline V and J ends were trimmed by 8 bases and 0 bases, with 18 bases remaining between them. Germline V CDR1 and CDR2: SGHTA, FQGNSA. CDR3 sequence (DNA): TGTGCCAGCGCCATAAGCGGAGGGTCTAGCACAGATACGCAGTATTTT. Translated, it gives CASAISGGSSTDTQYF. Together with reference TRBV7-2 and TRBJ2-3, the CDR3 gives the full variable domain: GAGVSQSPSNKVTEKGKDVELRCDPISGHTALYWYRQSLGQGLEFLIYFQGNSAPDKSGLPSDRFSAERTGGSVSTLTIQRTQQEDSAVYLCASAISGGSSTDTQYFGPGTRLTVL.

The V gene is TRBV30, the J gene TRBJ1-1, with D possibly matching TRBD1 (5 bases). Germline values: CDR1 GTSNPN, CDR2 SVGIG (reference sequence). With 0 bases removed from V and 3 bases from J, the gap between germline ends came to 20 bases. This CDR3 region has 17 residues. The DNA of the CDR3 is TGTGCCTGGAGTGTACGGAGACAGTACCTGCGCCACACTGAAGCTTTCTTT. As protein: CAWSVRRQYLRHTEAFF.

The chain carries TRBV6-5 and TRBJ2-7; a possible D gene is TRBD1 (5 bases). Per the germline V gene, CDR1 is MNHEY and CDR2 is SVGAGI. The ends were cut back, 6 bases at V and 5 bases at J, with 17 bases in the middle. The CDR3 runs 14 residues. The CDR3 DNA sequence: TGTGCCAGCAGGGGGCAGCCGCCAAGGGACGAGCAGTACTTC. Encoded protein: CASRGQPPRDEQYF.

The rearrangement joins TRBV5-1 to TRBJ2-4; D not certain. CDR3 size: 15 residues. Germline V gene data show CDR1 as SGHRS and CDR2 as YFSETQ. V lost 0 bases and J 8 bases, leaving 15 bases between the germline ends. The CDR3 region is CASSLGPPANDIQYF. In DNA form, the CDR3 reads TGCGCCAGCAGCTTGGGCCCCCCCGCTAACGACATTCAGTACTTC.

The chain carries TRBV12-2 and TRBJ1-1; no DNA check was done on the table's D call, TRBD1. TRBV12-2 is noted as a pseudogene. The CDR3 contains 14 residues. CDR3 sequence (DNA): TGTGCAAGTCGCAACAAACAGATCAACACTGAAGCTTTCTTT. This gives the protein CASRNKQINTEAFF.

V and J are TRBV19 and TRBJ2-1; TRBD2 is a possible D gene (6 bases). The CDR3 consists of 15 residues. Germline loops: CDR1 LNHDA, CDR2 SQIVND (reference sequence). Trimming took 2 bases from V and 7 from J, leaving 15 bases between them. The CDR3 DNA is TGTGCCAGTAGTATAAACAGGCCAAGCGGGAATGAGCAGTTCTTC. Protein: CASSINRPSGNEQFF.

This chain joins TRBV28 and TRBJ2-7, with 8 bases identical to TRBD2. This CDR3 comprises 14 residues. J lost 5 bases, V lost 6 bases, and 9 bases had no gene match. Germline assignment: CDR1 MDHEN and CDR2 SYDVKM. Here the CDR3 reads CASSQAGAGHEQYF. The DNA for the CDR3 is TGTGCCAGCAGCCAAGCGGGAGCCGGCCACGAGCAGTACTTC.

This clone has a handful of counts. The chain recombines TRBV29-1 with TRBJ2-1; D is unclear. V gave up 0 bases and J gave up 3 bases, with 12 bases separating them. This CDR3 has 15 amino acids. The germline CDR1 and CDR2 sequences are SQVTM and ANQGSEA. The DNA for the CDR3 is TGCAGCGTTGAAGATTCTGGCGGTTTCTACAATGAGCAGTTCTTC. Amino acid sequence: CSVEDSGGFYNEQFF.

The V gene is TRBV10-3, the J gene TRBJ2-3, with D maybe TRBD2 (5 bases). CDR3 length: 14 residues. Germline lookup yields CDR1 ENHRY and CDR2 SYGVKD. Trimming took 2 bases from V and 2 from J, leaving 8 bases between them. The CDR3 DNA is TGTGCCATCAGTGAGGGACTTGTCACAGATACGCAGTATTTT. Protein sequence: CAISEGLVTDTQYF.

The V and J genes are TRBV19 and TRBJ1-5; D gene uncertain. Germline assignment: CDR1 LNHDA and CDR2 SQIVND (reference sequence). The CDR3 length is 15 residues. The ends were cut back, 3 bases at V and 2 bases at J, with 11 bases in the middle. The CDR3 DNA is TGTGCCAGTAGTATGAAACCAGAGGGCAATCAGCCCCAGCATTTT. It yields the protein CASSMKPEGNQPQHF.

CDR3 region: CASSPQPRTSGELNTGELFF. The CDR3 coding sequence is TGTGCCAGCAGCCCACAACCCAGGACTAGCGGAGAACTAAACACCGGGGAGCTGTTTTTT. The V and J genes are TRBV7-3 and TRBJ2-2, with 10 bases fitting TRBD2. Germline V gives CDR1 SGHTA, CDR2 FQGTGA. The CDR3 is made up of 20 amino acids. V lost 5 bases and J lost 2; bases outside the gene matches: 17.

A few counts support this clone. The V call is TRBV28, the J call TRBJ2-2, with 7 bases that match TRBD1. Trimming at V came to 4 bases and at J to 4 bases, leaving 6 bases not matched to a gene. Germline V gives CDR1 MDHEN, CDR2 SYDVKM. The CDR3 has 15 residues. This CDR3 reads CASSSATGSTGELFF. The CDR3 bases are TGTGCCAGCAGTTCAGCGACAGGGAGCACCGGGGAGCTGTTTTTT.

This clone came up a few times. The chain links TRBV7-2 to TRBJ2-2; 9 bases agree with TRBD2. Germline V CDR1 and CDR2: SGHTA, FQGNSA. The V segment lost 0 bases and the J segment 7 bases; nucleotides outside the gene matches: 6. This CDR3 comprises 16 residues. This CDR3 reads CASSLAVSGGGGELFF. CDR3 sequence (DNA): TGTGCCAGCAGCTTAGCGGTTAGCGGGGGAGGCGGGGAGCTGTTTTTT.

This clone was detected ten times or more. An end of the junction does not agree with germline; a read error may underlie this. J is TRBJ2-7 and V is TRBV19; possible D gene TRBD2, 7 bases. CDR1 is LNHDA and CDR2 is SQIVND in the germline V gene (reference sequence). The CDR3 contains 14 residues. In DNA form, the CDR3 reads TGTGCCACTAGTTCGGGGGCGGGAGCGCGCGAGCAGTACTTC. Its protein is CATSSGAGAREQYF.

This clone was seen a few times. For the CDR3, the DNA is TGTGCCAGCAGTACTCACAGGCCCCTATATGGCTACACCTTC. It is translated as CASSTHRPLYGYTF. This sequence joins TRBV6-5 and TRBJ1-2, with TRBD1 as a possible D gene (5 bases). In germline, CDR1 is MNHEY, CDR2 SVGAGI. Trimming took off 5 bases at V and 5 bases at J, with 15 bases between the two ends. This CDR3 region has 14 residues.

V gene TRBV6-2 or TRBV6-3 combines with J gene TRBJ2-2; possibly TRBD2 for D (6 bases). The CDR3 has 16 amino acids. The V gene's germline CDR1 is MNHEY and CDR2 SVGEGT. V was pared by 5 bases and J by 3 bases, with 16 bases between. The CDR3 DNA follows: TGTGCCAGCAGTCCGTGGAGGGAGCTGTACACCGGGGAGCTGTTTTTT. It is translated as CASSPWRELYTGELFF.

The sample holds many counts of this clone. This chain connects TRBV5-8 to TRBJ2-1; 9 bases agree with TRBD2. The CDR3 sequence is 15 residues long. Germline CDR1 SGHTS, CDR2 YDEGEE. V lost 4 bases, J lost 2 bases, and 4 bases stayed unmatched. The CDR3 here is CASSRSGSPYNEQFF. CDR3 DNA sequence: TGTGCCAGCAGCCGTAGCGGGAGCCCCTACAATGAGCAGTTCTTC.

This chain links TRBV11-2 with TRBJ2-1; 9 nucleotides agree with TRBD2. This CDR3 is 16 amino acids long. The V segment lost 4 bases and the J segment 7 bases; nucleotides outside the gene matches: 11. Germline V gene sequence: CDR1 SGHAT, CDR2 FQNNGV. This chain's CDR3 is CASSSWGGRARNEQFF. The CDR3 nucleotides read TGTGCCAGCAGCTCGTGGGGCGGGAGGGCGAGGAATGAGCAGTTCTTC. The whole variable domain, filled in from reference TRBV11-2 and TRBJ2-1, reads EAGVAQSPRYKIIEKRQSVAFWCNPISGHATLYWYQQILGQGPKLLIQFQNNGVVDDSQLPKDRFSAERLKGVDSTLKIQPAKLEDSAVYLCASSSWGGRARNEQFFGPGTRLTVL.